The 11 T cell receptor beta chains listed next were all sequenced from one sample in a study of cytomegalovirus exposure and HLA in healthy donors. TCRdb's copy holds only in-frame clones and misses some; the assay was immunoSEQ multiplex PCR. The sample holds about 130,000 clones, approximately 92% seen once. The sample comprised PBMCs. These receptor sequences come from a young woman in good health and CMV-seronegative.

This chain links TRBV7-2 with TRBJ2-3, with D possibly matching TRBD2 (5 bases). The CDR3 contains 15 residues. In germline, CDR1 is SGHTA, CDR2 FQGNSA. Trimming cost V 5 bases and J 4 bases, with 16 bases left between them. CDR3 DNA sequence: TGTGCCAGCAGCCCCGCGGGCCCGAGGGCAGATACGCAGTATTTT. Its protein product is CASSPAGPRADTQYF.

This chain connects TRBV7-2 to TRBJ1-3; D unclear. The CDR3 has 17 amino acids. Deletions cut 0 bases from V and 0 bases from J, with 12 bases between. Germline CDR1 is SGHTA and CDR2 is FQGNSA. This chain's CDR3 is CASSLAFPGDSGNTIYF. The DNA for the CDR3 is TGTGCCAGCAGCTTAGCCTTCCCGGGAGACTCTGGAAACACCATATATTTT. Full variable domain (rest looked up from reference TRBV7-2 and TRBJ1-3): GAGVSQSPSNKVTEKGKDVELRCDPISGHTALYWYRQSLGQGLEFLIYFQGNSAPDKSGLPSDRFSAERTGGSVSTLTIQRTQQEDSAVYLCASSLAFPGDSGNTIYFGEGSWLTVV.

J is TRBJ1-4 and V is TRBV7-9; perhaps TRBD1 as D (5 bases). The CDR3 runs to 16 residues. Trimming stripped 5 bases from V and 0 bases from J, with 13 bases between. Looked up from germline, CDR1 is SEHNR and CDR2 is FQNEAQ (reference sequence). The CDR3: CASSQNPRATNEKLFF. The CDR3 coding sequence is TGTGCCAGCAGCCAAAACCCCAGGGCAACTAATGAAAAACTGTTTTTT.

The V call is TRBV11-3, the J call TRBJ2-7; TRBD2 agrees at 10 bases. With V trimmed by 3 bases and J by 2 bases, 4 bases remained unmatched. The CDR3 sequence is 15 residues long. Germline V CDR1 and CDR2: SGHNT, YENEEA. CDR3 DNA sequence: TGTGCCAGCAGCTTTGGCCTAGCGGGGGCCTACGAGCAGTACTTC. This gives the protein CASSFGLAGAYEQYF.

This clone was recorded once. This chain links TRBV21-1 with TRBJ1-1; TRBD1, the table's D call, lacks a check against the DNA. TRBV21-1 is marked as a pseudogene. This CDR3 has 14 residues. The CDR3 protein is CASVKGDRFTEAFF. In nucleotides, the CDR3 is TGTGCCAGCGTCAAGGGGGATAGGTTCACTGAAGCTTTCTTT.

A single count supports this clone. This chain links TRBV9 with TRBJ2-1, with a tentative D call TRBD1 (5 bases). This CDR3 contains 15 residues. Germline V gene lookup returns CDR1 SGDLS and CDR2 YYNGEE. Trimming removed 1 base from V and 0 bases from J, with 8 bases in between. The CDR3 nucleotides read TGTGCCAGCAGCGTATTACAGGACTCCTACAATGAGCAGTTCTTC. Protein: CASSVLQDSYNEQFF.

The chain is built from TRBV2 and TRBJ2-2; 9 positions match TRBD1. Losses at the gene ends were 6 bases for V and 3 bases for J; bases not matched to a gene: 5. CDR1 and CDR2 (germline): SNHLY, FYNNEI. The CDR3 has 15 residues. Here the CDR3 reads CASSTWDRDTGELFF. As DNA, the CDR3 is TGTGCCAGCAGCACCTGGGACAGGGACACCGGGGAGCTGTTTTTT. The whole variable domain, filled in from reference TRBV2 and TRBJ2-2, reads EPEVTQTPSHQVTQMGQEVILRCVPISNHLYFYWYRQILGQKVEFLVSFYNNEISEKSEIFDDQFSVERPDGSNFTLKIRSTKLEDSAMYFCASSTWDRDTGELFFGEGSRLTVL.

The genes are TRBV11-2 and TRBJ1-5; possibly TRBD1 for D (6 bases). Per the germline V gene, CDR1 is SGHAT and CDR2 is FQNNGV. The CDR3 extends over 15 amino acids. The V and J ends lost 3 bases and 2 bases respectively, with 11 bases between them. CDR3 in amino acids: CASSFGAGGNQPQHF. CDR3 DNA sequence: TGTGCCAGCAGCTTTGGGGCAGGGGGCAATCAGCCCCAGCATTTT.

The chain is built from TRBV18 and TRBJ2-7; unclear D gene. Germline CDR1 reads KGHSH; CDR2 reads LQKENI. The CDR3 runs to 13 residues. Between the trimmed V and J ends, which lost 5 bases and 0 bases, there was a span of 8 bases. The DNA of the CDR3 is TGTGCCAGCTCAGGGCAGAGCTCCTACGAGCAGTACTTC. Protein sequence: CASSGQSSYEQYF.

The rearrangement joins TRBV10-3 to TRBJ2-5, with D possibly matching TRBD2 (5 bases). The germline V gene has CDR1 ENHRY and CDR2 SYGVKD. The ends were cut back, 3 bases at V and 3 bases at J, with 8 bases in the middle. The CDR3 sequence is 13 residues long. The CDR3 sequence: CAISETREETQYF. The CDR3 bases are TGTGCCATCAGTGAAACTAGGGAAGAGACCCAGTACTTC.

This chain joins TRBV5-1 and TRBJ1-1; D ambiguous. Germline V gene sequence: CDR1 SGHRS, CDR2 YFSETQ. V shed 4 bases and J shed 5 bases, with 6 bases lying between them. The CDR3 consists of 11 residues. CDR3 protein: CASSLETEAFF. Here the CDR3 DNA reads TGCGCCAGCAGCCTAGAAACTGAAGCTTTCTTT.